The sequence of this T cell receptor beta chain was determined in a study of early T cells in non-severe SARS-CoV-2 infection. Study summary: The authors sequenced bulk RNA from unsorted whole blood, leaving chains unpaired.

The table lists this clonotype with many counts. Attachment of unique molecular identifiers was made to individual cDNA molecules. TCRdb reprocessed the 5' RACE reads via MiXCR and lists one record per CDR3 protein. The sample gives fewer than 80,000 distinct CDR3 sequences, roughly 13% of which show up once; 4% to 6% is in the top ten. The CDR3 is made up of 14 amino acids. In germline, CDR1 is SGHRS, CDR2 YFSETQ. V was clipped by 0 bases and J by 4 bases, with 9 bases between them. The sequenced sample consisted of whole blood. This chain links TRBV5-1 with TRBJ2-3; D remains ambiguous. The TCR comes from an adult who was a healthcare worker with PCR-confirmed SARS-CoV-2 infection or an uninfected control (not recorded which). CDR3 bases: TGCGCCAGCAGCTTGGGGGGTGTCCCAGATACGCAGTATTTT. It yields the protein CASSLGGVPDTQYF. Full variable domain (remainder filled in from reference TRBV5-1 and TRBJ2-3): KAGVTQTPRYLIKTRGQQVTLSCSPISGHRSVSWYQQTPGQGLQFLFEYFSETQRNKGNFPGRFSGRQFSNSRSEMNVSTLELGDSALYLCASSLGGVPDTQYFGPGTRLTVL.